The 10 T cell receptor beta chains below were found in one sample sequenced in a study of blood T cell repertoires in COVID-19. Measured with immunoSEQ multiplex PCR; TCRdb has only the in-frame clones, and not every one. Of over 200,000 clones in the sample, around 80% were seen once. The sequencing sample was made of peripheral blood. The receptors come from a human donor in a cohort sampled during active COVID-19.

The J gene is TRBJ1-2, the V gene TRBV27; no clear D. CDR3 length: 12 residues. V lost 7 bases, J lost 4 bases, and 10 bases lay in between. CDR1 is MNHEY, CDR2 SMNVEV, per germline (reference sequence). CDR3 sequence: CASISLAYGYTF. The CDR3 coding sequence is TGTGCCAGCATCTCCTTGGCCTATGGCTACACCTTC.

This clone was picked up a small number of times. The V call is TRBV6-2 or TRBV6-3, the J call TRBJ2-1; 12 nucleotides match TRBD2. Unmatched junction bases numbered 15, after V lost 2 bases and J lost 4 bases. Germline V gene lookup returns CDR1 MNHEY and CDR2 SVGEGT. The CDR3 covers 20 residues. The CDR3 DNA sequence: TGTGCCAGCAGTTACCCGAGTGGGACTAGCGGGTTGGGGCTTTACAATGAGCAGTTCTTC. It is translated as CASSYPSGTSGLGLYNEQFF.

This clone appeared a few times. This chain uses TRBV18 with TRBJ2-7; weak D call: TRBD2 (5 bases). The CDR3 runs to 15 residues. Between the trimmed V and J ends, which lost 2 bases and 2 bases, there was a span of 13 bases. In germline, CDR1 is KGHSH, CDR2 LQKENI. CDR3 loop: CASSPAATGTYEQYF. CDR3 coding DNA: TGTGCCAGCTCACCAGCCGCGACGGGGACCTACGAGCAGTACTTC.

The rearrangement joins TRBV27 to TRBJ1-5; the match to TRBD1 covers 9 bases. V gave up 5 bases and J gave up 7 bases; unmatched junction bases: 6. The germline gives CDR1 MNHEY, CDR2 SMNVEV (reference sequence). The CDR3 extends over 14 amino acids. The CDR3 loop is CASSLRDRDQPQHF. In DNA, the CDR3 is TGTGCCAGCAGTCTGCGGGACAGGGACCAGCCCCAGCATTTT.

V usage is TRBV5-6 and J usage is TRBJ1-1; 7 nucleotides align to TRBD1. Losses at the gene ends were 0 bases for V and 1 base for J; bases not matched to a gene: 3. This CDR3 contains 15 residues. Germline V gives CDR1 SGHDT, CDR2 YYEEEE. CDR3 loop: CASSLGQGWNTEAFF. CDR3 in DNA: TGTGCCAGCAGCTTGGGACAGGGTTGGAACACTGAAGCTTTCTTT.

This clone was seen a few times. The gene calls are TRBV5-4 and TRBJ2-3, with no clear D. Trimming took off 0 bases at V and 6 bases at J, with 2 bases between the two ends. CDR3 size: 11 residues. The germline gives CDR1 SGHNT, CDR2 YYREEE (reference sequence). Here the CDR3 DNA reads TGTGCCAGCAGCTTGGCGGATACGCAGTATTTT. This gives the protein CASSLADTQYF.

The rearrangement links TRBV19 to TRBJ1-2; a possible D gene is TRBD1 (5 bases). Trimming pared 6 bases from V and 3 bases from J, leaving 17 bases between. Germline CDR1 and CDR2: LNHDA and SQIVND (reference sequence). The CDR3 spans 15 residues. CDR3 in DNA: TGTGCCAGTAGGACAACAGGACCCGGGTACTATGGCTACACCTTC. Encoded protein: CASRTTGPGYYGYTF. Full variable domain (outside the CDR3, taken from reference TRBV19 and TRBJ1-2): DGGITQSPKYLFRKEGQNVTLSCEQNLNHDAMYWYRQDPGQGLRLIYYSQIVNDFQKGDIAEGYSVSREKKESFPLTVTSAQKNPTAFYLCASRTTGPGYYGYTFGSGTRLTVV.

The rearrangement links TRBV3-1 (or the pseudogene TRBV3-2) to TRBJ2-7; TRBD1 aligns across 10 bases. Germline-derived CDR1 and CDR2 are LGHDT and YNNKEL (reference sequence). V trimming: 5 bases; J trimming: 7 bases; junction bases outside the gene matches: 11. The CDR3 runs 15 residues. The CDR3 here is CASSARDRGHLEQYF. As DNA, the CDR3 is TGTGCCAGCAGCGCCCGGGACAGGGGCCATTTGGAGCAGTACTTC.

The chain is built from TRBV6-6 and TRBJ1-5; TRBD1 is a possible D gene (6 bases). The CDR3 sequence is 13 residues long. Germline values: CDR1 MNHNY, CDR2 SVGAGI (reference sequence). V was pared by 2 bases and J by 4 bases, with 6 bases between. CDR3 residues: CASSYDRNQPQHF. In DNA, the CDR3 is TGTGCCAGCAGTTACGACAGGAATCAGCCCCAGCATTTT.

The V gene is TRBV18, the J gene TRBJ2-5, with D perhaps TRBD2 (6 bases). The germline gives CDR1 KGHSH, CDR2 LQKENI. Trimming removed 3 bases at V and 5 bases at J, with 10 bases between. The CDR3 is 13 amino acids. The CDR3: CASSPQSGETQYF. The DNA for the CDR3 is TGTGCCAGCTCACCGCAGAGCGGGGAGACCCAGTACTTC.